The present entry profiles one T cell receptor beta chain with its context. Its antigen remains unidentified. The table came from immunoSEQ multiplex PCR; TCRdb's copy has only in-frame clones and leaves some out. The sample consists of 15,000 to 20,000 clones, under 75% of them appearing once. These data are taken from a study of cytotoxic CD8 clonotypes in ibrutinib-treated CLL. Whole-study context: Collecting the response samples happened after a median 12 months of treatment, with a range of 6 to 36. Study results and caveats: Ibrutinib response saw clonality rise, and progression saw it return toward baseline. Private clonotypes, not public ones, expanded at ibrutinib response. Sampling times differed between sustained-remission and progressing patients.

V trimming: 6 bases; J trimming: 7 bases; junction bases outside the gene matches: 5. Germline V gene lookup returns CDR1 MNHEY and CDR2 SMNVEV (reference sequence). CDR3 length equals 12 residues. The chain carries TRBV27 and TRBJ1-2, with 7 bases that match TRBD1. The material sequenced was PBMCs, taken after 12 months of ibrutinib treatment. The receptor comes from a human donor with chronic lymphocytic leukemia. The CDR3 DNA follows: TGTGCCAGCAGAACAGGGGATCGTGGCTACACCTTC. It yields the protein CASRTGDRGYTF.